These T cell receptor beta chains were read from a single sample in a study of T cells in Graves' hyperthyroidism and ophthalmopathy. TCRdb itself ran the multiplex PCR reads through MiXCR, one entry per CDR3 protein. The sample consists of about 400,000 distinct CDR3 sequences, roughly 14% of them appearing once. The material sequenced was blood. The receptors originated from a woman between 18 and 29 years old with Graves' hyperthyroidism. The CDR3 runs from the conserved cysteine through the conserved F or W. Fields, in order: CDR3 DNA, CDR3 protein, clone size, J gene, V gene, D gene, CDR3 length. The D gene is left open where the match is weak. Clone size is given for some rows only: seen once, a few or many times, or a class if the clone is expanded.

TGTGCCAGCAGCTTTAAGACAGGGGAAGGCTCACCCCTCCACTTT,CASSFKTGEGSPLHF,-,TRBJ1-6,TRBV7-9,TRBD1,15
TGTGCCAGCAGTACCAGCAATCAGCCCCAGCATTTT,CASSTSNQPQHF,many,TRBJ1-5,TRBV28,-,12
TGTGCCAGCTCACCATCAGCGACCAATGAGCAGTTCTTC,CASSPSATNEQFF,many,TRBJ2-1,TRBV18,-,13
TGTGCCAGCAGCCCCTCCCCGCTAGCCAAAAACATTCAGTACTTC,CASSPSPLAKNIQYF,many,TRBJ2-4,TRBV7-2,-,15
TGTGCCAGCAGTTCTCGACGGACAGGGGCCTACGAGCAGTACTTC,CASSSRRTGAYEQYF,-,TRBJ2-7,TRBV28,TRBD1,15
TGTGCCACCAGTGATCGATCGACAGGGGACCACAATGAGCAGTTCTTC,CATSDRSTGDHNEQFF,few,TRBJ2-1,TRBV24-1,TRBD1,16
TGCAGTGCTGGGCGGAGACAGGGCCTGAGGTCTTCACCCCTCCACTTT,CSAGRRQGLRSSPLHF,many,TRBJ1-6,TRBV20-1,TRBD1,16
TGTGCCAGCAGCCAAGGGGGACTAGCATCAGATACGCAGTATTTT,CASSQGGLASDTQYF,many,TRBJ2-3,TRBV4-2,TRBD2,15
TGCAGTGCTAGAGTAAACGAGCAGTACTTC,CSARVNEQYF,-,TRBJ2-7,TRBV20-1,-,10
TGTGCCTGGACAGGGCGCCTCAATCAGCCCCAGCATTTT,CAWTGRLNQPQHF,many,TRBJ1-5,TRBV30,-,13
TGTGCCAGCAATACAAGAGGGACCTACGAGCAGTACTTC,CASNTRGTYEQYF,many,TRBJ2-7,TRBV6-1,-,13
TGTGCCAGCAGCGTCGGGCCCTCTGGAAACACCATATATTTT,CASSVGPSGNTIYF,many,TRBJ1-3,TRBV9,-,14
TGTGCCAGCAGTTCAGGACAGGGAGGGATGACGACCCAGTACTTC,CASSSGQGGMTTQYF,many,TRBJ2-5,TRBV6-1,-,15
TGTGCCAGCACCTTTCCGCAGGGGCACTATGGCTACACCTTC,CASTFPQGHYGYTF,many,TRBJ1-2,TRBV28,-,14